This note documents a single T cell receptor beta chain sequence. The CDR3 extends over 16 amino acids. With 7 bases removed from V and 6 bases from J, the gap between germline ends came to 22 bases. TCRdb itself ran the PCR reads through MiXCR, one entry per CDR3 protein. The data hold over 600,000 distinct CDR3 sequences, with about 20% observed a single time. These data belong to a study of molecular identifiers for immune sequencing clone quantification. The TCR sequence derives from a human donor in good health. Some libraries in this study had Jurkat cell RNA spiked in. The sequenced sample consisted of naive CD8+ T cells from blood, with Jurkat cell RNA spiked in. Specified subset: FACS-sorted CD8+CD4-CCR7+CD45RA+ naive T cells. V gene TRBV12-3 or TRBV12-4 combines with J gene TRBJ2-1; D could derive from TRBD1 or TRBD2 (6 bases each). The CDR3 spells CASTPGGGGRCNEQFF. In DNA, the CDR3 is TGTGCCAGCACCCCCGGTGGAGGGGGAAGATGCAATGAGCAGTTCTTC.